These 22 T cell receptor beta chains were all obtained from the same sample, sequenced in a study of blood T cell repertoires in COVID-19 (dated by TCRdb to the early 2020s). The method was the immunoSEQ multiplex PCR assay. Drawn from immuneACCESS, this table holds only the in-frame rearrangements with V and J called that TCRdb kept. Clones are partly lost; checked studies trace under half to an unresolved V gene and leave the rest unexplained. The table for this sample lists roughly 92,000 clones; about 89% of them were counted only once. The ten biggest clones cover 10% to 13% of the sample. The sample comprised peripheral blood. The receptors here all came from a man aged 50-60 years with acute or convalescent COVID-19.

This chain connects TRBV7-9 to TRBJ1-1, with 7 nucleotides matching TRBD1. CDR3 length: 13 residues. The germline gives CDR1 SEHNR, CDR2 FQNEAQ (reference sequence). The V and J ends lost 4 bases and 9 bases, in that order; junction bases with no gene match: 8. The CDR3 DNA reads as TGTGCCAGCAGCTCAATAGCGGACAGGAAAGCTTTCTTT. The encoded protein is CASSSIADRKAFF.

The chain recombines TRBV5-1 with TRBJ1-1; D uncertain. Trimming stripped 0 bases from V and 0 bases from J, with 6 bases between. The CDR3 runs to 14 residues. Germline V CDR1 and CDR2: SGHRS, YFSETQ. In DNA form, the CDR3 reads TGCGCCAGCAGCTTGGAACACATGAACACTGAAGCTTTCTTT. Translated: CASSLEHMNTEAFF.

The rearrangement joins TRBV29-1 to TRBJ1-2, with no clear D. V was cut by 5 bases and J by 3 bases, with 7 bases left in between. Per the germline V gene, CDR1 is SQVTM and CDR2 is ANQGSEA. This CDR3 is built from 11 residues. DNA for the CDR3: TGCAGCGTTTTGGGAGACTATGGCTACACCTTC. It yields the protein CSVLGDYGYTF.

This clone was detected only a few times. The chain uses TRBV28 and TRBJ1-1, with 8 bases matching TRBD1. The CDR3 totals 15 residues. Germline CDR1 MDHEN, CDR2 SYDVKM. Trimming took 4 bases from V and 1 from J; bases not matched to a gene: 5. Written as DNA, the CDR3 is TGTGCCAGCAGTTCCCCGACAGGGGAGAACACTGAAGCTTTCTTT. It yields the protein CASSSPTGENTEAFF.

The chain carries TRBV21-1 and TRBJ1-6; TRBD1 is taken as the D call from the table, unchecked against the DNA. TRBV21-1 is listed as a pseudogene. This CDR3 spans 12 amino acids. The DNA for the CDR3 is TGTGCCAGCACCGACATGAATTCACCCCTCCACTTT. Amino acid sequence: CASTDMNSPLHF.

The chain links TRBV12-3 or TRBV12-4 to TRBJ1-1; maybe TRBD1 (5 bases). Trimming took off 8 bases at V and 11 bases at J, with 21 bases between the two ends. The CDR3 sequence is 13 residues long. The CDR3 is CASLIDRGSEAFF. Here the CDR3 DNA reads TGTGCCAGCTTAATTGATCGGGGGAGTGAGGCTTTCTTT.

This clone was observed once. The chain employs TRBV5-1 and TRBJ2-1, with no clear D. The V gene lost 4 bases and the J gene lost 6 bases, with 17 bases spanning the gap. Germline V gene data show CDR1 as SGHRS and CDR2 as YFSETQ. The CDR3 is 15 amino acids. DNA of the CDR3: TGCGCCAGCAGCCTACCCAGACAAGCCACCAATGAGCAGTTCTTC. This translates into CASSLPRQATNEQFF. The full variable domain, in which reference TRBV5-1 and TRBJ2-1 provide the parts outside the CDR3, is KAGVTQTPRYLIKTRGQQVTLSCSPISGHRSVSWYQQTPGQGLQFLFEYFSETQRNKGNFPGRFSGRQFSNSRSEMNVSTLELGDSALYLCASSLPRQATNEQFFGPGTRLTVL.

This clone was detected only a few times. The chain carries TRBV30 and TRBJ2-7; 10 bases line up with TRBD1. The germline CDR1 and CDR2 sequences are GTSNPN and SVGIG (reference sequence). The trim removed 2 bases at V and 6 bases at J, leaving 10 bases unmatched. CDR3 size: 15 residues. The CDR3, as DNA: TGTGCCTGGAGTTACCTCGGGACAGGGGACGTCGAGCAGTACTTC. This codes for CAWSYLGTGDVEQYF.

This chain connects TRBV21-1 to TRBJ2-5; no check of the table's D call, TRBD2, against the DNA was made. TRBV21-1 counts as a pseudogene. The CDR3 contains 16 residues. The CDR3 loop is CASSKVRGGARETQYF. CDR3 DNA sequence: TGTGCCAGCAGCAAAGTTAGGGGGGGGGCCCGAGAGACCCAGTACTTC.

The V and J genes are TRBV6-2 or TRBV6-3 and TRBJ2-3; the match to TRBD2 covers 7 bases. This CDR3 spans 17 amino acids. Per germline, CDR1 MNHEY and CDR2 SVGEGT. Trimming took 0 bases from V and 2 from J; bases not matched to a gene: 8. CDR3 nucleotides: TGTGCCAGCAGTTACTCGTACCGGGACTACAACACAGATACGCAGTATTTT. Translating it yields CASSYSYRDYNTDTQYF.

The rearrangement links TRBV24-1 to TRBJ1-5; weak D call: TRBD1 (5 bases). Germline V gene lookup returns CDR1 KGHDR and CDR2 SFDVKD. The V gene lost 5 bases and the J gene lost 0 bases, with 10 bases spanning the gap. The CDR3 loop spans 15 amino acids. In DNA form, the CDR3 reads TGTGCCACCAGTGGCCGACAGAATAGCAATCAGCCCCAGCATTTT. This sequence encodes CATSGRQNSNQPQHF.

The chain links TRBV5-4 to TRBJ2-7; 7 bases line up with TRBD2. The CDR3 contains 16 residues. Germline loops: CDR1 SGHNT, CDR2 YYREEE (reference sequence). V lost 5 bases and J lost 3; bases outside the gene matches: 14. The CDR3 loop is CASRVISGGRVYEQYF. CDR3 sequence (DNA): TGTGCCAGCAGAGTAATCTCTGGCGGGAGAGTCTACGAGCAGTACTTC.

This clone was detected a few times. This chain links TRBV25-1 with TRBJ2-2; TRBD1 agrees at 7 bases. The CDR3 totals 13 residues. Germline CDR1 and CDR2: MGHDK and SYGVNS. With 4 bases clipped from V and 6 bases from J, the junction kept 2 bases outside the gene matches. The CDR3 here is CASSVTGAGELFF. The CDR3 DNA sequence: TGTGCCAGCAGTGTAACAGGGGCCGGGGAGCTGTTTTTT.

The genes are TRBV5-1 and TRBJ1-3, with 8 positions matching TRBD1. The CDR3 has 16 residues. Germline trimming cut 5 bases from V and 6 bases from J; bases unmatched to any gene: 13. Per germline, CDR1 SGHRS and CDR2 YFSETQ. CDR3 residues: CASSFSGGAAENTIYF. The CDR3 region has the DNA TGCGCCAGCAGTTTCTCAGGGGGCGCCGCGGAAAACACCATATATTTT.

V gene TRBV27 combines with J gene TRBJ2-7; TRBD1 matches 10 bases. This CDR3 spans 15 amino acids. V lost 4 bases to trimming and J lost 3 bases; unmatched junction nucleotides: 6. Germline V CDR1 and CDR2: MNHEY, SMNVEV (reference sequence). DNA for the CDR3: TGTGCCAGCAGTTACCCGGGACAGGGGCTCTACGAGCAGTACTTC. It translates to CASSYPGQGLYEQYF.

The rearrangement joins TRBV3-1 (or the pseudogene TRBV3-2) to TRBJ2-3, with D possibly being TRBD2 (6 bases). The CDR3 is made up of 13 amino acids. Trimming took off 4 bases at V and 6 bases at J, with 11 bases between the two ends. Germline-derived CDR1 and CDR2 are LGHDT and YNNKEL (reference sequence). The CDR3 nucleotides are TGTGCCAGCAGCCGCGGGGCATGGGATACGCAGTATTTT. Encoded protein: CASSRGAWDTQYF.

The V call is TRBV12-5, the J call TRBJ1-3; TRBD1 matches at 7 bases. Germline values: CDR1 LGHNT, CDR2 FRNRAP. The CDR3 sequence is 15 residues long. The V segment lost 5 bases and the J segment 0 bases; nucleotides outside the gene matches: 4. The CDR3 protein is CASGTGDSSGNTIYF. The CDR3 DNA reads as TGTGCTAGTGGTACAGGGGATAGCTCTGGAAACACCATATATTTT.

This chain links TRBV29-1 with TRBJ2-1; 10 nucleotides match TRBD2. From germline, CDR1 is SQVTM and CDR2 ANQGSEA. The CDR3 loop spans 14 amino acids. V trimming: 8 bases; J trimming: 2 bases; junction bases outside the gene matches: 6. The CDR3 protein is CSSGLADAYNEQFF. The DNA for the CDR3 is TGCAGCTCAGGACTAGCGGATGCCTACAATGAGCAGTTCTTC.

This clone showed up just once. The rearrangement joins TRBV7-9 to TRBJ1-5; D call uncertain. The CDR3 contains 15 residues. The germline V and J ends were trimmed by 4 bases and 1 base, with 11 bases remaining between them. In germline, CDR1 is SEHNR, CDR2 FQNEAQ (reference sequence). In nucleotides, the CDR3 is TGTGCCAGCAGCTACTCAACCGGGAGCAATCAGCCCCAGCATTTT. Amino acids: CASSYSTGSNQPQHF.

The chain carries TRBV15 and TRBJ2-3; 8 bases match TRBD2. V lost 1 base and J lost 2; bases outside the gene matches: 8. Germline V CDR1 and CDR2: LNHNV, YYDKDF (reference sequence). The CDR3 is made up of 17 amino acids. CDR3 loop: CATSRGLTSEHTDTQYF. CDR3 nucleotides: TGTGCCACCAGCAGAGGGTTGACTAGCGAACACACAGATACGCAGTATTTT.

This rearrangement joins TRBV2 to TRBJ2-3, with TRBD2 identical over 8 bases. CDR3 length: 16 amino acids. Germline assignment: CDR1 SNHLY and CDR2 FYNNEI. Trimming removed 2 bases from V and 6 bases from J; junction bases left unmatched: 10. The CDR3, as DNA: TGTGCCAGCAGTGAACCAGGACTAGCCATTGATGATACGCAGTATTTT. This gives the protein CASSEPGLAIDDTQYF.

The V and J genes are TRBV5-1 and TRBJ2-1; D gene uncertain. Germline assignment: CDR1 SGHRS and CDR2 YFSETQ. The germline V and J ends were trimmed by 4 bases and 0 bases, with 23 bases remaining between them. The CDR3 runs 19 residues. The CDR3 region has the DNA TGCGCCAGCAGCCTCCGATACTTGGCTGGCTACAGCTCCTACAATGAGCAGTTCTTC. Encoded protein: CASSLRYLAGYSSYNEQFF. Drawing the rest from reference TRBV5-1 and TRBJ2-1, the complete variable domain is KAGVTQTPRYLIKTRGQQVTLSCSPISGHRSVSWYQQTPGQGLQFLFEYFSETQRNKGNFPGRFSGRQFSNSRSEMNVSTLELGDSALYLCASSLRYLAGYSSYNEQFFGPGTRLTVL.